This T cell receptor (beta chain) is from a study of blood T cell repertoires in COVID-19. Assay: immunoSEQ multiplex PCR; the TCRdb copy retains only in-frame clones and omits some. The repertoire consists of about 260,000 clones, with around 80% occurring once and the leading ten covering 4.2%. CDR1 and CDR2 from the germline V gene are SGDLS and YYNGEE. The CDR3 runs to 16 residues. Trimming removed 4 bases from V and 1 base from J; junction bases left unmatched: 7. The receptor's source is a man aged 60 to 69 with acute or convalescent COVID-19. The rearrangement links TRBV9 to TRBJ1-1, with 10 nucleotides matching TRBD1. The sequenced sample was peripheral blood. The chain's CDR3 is CASSLGGQGPNTEAFF. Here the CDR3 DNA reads TGTGCCAGCAGCCTAGGGGGACAGGGGCCGAACACTGAAGCTTTCTTT.